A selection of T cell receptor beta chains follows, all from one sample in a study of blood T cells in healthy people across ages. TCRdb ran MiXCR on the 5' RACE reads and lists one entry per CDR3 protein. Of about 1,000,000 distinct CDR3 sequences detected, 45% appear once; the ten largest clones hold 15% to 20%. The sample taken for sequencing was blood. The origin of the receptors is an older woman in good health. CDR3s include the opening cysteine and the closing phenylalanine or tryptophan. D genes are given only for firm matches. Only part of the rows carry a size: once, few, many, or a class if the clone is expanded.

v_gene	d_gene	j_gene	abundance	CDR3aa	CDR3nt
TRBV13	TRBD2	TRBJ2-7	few	CASSSKREGRGEQYF	TGTGCCAGCAGCTCCAAACGGGAGGGCCGGGGCGAGCAGTACTTC
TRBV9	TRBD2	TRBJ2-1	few	CASSGSSGRKYNEQFF	TGTGCCAGCAGCGGGTCTAGCGGGAGAAAATACAATGAGCAGTTCTTC
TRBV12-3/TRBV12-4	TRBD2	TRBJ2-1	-	CASSYSGRSFF	TGTGCCAGCAGTTATAGCGGGAGGTCGTTCTTC
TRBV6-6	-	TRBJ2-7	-	CASSYLLGRTTYEQYF	TGTGCCAGCAGTTACCTTCTCGGACGGACGACCTACGAGCAGTACTTC
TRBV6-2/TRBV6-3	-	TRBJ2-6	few	CASTLGVGANVLTF	TGTGCCAGCACTTTAGGAGTCGGGGCCAACGTCCTGACTTTC
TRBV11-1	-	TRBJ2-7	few	CASSLDASSYNEQYF	TGTGCCAGCAGCTTAGATGCGAGCTCCTACAATGAGCAGTACTTC
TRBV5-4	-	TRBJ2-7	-	CASSLGTLGSYEQYF	TGTGCCAGCAGCTTGGGGACCCTAGGGTCCTACGAGCAGTACTTC
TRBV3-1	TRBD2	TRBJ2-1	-	CASSQVTGGINEQFF	TGTGCCAGCAGCCAAGTTACGGGAGGTATCAATGAGCAGTTCTTC
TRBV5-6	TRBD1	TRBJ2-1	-	CASSWDRGANEQFF	TGTGCCAGCAGCTGGGACAGGGGGGCCAATGAGCAGTTCTTC
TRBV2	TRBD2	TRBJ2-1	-	CASRPTSGYRDEQFF	TGTGCCAGCAGACCGACTAGCGGGTACCGCGATGAGCAGTTCTTC
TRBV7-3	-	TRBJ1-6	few	CASSLMVPGVNSPLHF	TGTGCCAGCAGCTTAATGGTTCCAGGAGTTAATTCACCCCTCCACTTT
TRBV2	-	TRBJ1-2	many	CASRPGAGRGSNYGYTF	TGTGCCAGCAGGCCCGGGGCTGGCAGGGGATCTAACTATGGCTACACCTTC
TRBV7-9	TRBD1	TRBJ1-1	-	CASSQPTGDTEAFF	TGTGCCAGCAGCCAACCTACAGGGGACACTGAAGCTTTCTTT
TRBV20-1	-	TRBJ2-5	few	CSATGHLGETQYF	TGCAGTGCTACGGGACATTTGGGAGAGACCCAGTACTTC
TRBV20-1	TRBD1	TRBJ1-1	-	CSYNRGLNTEAFF	TGCAGTTACAACAGGGGCCTGAACACTGAAGCTTTCTTT
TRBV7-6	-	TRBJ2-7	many	CASSLVSAEQYF	TGTGCCAGCAGCTTAGTGTCGGCCGAGCAGTACTTC
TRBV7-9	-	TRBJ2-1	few	CASSSRGWDGTNNEQFF	TGTGCCAGCAGCTCAAGGGGGTGGGACGGGACAAACAATGAGCAGTTCTTC
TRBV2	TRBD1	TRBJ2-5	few	CASLGQGAWETQYF	TGTGCCAGCCTAGGACAGGGGGCATGGGAGACCCAGTACTTC
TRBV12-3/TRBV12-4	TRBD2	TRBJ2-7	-	CASSAASGTSYNEQYF	TGTGCCAGCAGTGCCGCTAGCGGGACGTCCTACAATGAGCAGTACTTC
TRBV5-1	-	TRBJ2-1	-	CASSLDRQDLGNEQFF	TGCGCCAGCAGCTTGGACCGACAGGATTTAGGCAATGAGCAGTTCTTC
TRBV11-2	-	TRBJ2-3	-	CASSLVVAAGTDTQYF	TGTGCCAGCAGCTTAGTGGTGGCGGCCGGCACAGATACGCAGTATTTT
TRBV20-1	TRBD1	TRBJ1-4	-	CSARDWVTGPTNEKLFF	TGCAGTGCTAGAGATTGGGTGACAGGGCCAACTAATGAAAAACTGTTTTTT
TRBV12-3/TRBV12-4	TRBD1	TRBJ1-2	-	CASRGGQGFGYTF	TGTGCCAGCAGGGGGGGACAGGGGTTTGGCTACACCTTC
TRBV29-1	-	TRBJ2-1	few	CSVVGRGIRNEQFF	TGCAGCGTTGTGGGACGGGGGATCCGGAATGAGCAGTTCTTC
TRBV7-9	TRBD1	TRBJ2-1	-	CASSLTGGLYNEQFF	TGTGCCAGCAGCTTGACAGGGGGCCTTTACAATGAGCAGTTCTTC
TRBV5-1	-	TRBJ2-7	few	CASSLDPPTGFNYEQYF	TGCGCCAGCAGCTTGGATCCCCCAACAGGTTTTAACTACGAGCAGTACTTC
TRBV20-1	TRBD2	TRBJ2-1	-	CSARGGRPSGGRNEQFF	TGCAGTGCTAGAGGGGGGAGGCCTAGCGGGGGTCGGAATGAGCAGTTCTTC
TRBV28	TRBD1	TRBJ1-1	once	CASSLGQKTEAFF	TGTGCCAGCAGTCTGGGACAGAAAACTGAAGCTTTCTTT
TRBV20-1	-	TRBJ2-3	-	CSAQRGSGSTDTQYF	TGCAGTGCTCAGAGGGGGTCCGGGAGCACAGATACGCAGTATTTT
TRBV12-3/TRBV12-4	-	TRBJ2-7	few	CASSLWFYEQYF	TGTGCCAGCAGTTTATGGTTCTACGAGCAGTACTTC
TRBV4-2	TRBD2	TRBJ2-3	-	CASSQDPQREIDLQYF	TGTGCCAGCAGCCAAGATCCCCAGCGGGAGATCGACCTACAGTATTTT
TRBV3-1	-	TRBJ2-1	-	CASSQDSLGVGLGYNEQFF	TGTGCCAGCAGCCAAGATAGCTTAGGTGTAGGGCTTGGCTACAATGAGCAGTTCTTC
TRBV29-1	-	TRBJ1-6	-	CSVDDRDPALHF	TGCAGCGTTGATGACCGGGATCCAGCCCTCCACTTT
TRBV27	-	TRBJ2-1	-	CASSFGRATGNEQFF	TGTGCCAGCAGTTTCGGCAGGGCTACGGGCAATGAGCAGTTCTTC
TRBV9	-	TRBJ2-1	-	CASSPPVGGEQFF	TGTGCCAGCAGCCCCCCGGTCGGGGGTGAGCAGTTCTTC
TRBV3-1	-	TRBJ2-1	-	CASSQETARSSYNEQFF	TGTGCCAGCAGCCAAGAAACGGCCAGGAGCTCCTACAATGAGCAGTTCTTC
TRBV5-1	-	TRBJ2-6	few	CASSWGRGPSGANVLTF	TGCGCCAGCAGCTGGGGCAGGGGACCATCTGGGGCCAACGTCCTGACTTTC
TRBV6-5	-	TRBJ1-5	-	CASSSGFRQPQHF	TGTGCCAGCAGTTCAGGGTTTCGTCAGCCCCAGCATTTT
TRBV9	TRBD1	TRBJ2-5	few	CASSPRTGSQETQYF	TGTGCCAGCAGCCCCCGGACAGGGTCCCAAGAGACCCAGTACTTC
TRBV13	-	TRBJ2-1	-	CASSSKGEALETQFF	TGTGCCAGCAGCTCCAAGGGAGAGGCCTTGGAGACCCAGTTCTTC
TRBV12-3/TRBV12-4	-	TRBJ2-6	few	CASSLQGLIGSGANVLTF	TGTGCCAGCAGTCTACAGGGCCTAATAGGCTCTGGGGCCAACGTCCTGACTTTC
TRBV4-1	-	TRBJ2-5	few	CASSQDPARETQYF	TGCGCCAGCAGCCAAGATCCCGCTAGGGAGACCCAGTACTTC
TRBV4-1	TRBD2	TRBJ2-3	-	CASSQAERESDTQYF	TGCGCCAGCAGCCAAGCTGAGCGGGAGTCAGATACGCAGTATTTT
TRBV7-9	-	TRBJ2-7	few	CASSLDIKQYF	TGTGCCAGCAGCTTAGACATAAAGCAGTACTTC
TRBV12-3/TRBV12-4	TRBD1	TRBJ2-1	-	CASSLRSQGAGEQFF	TGTGCCAGCAGTTTGAGGAGCCAGGGGGCTGGTGAGCAGTTCTTC
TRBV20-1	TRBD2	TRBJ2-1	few	CSARGLAENNEQFF	TGCAGTGCTAGGGGCCTAGCGGAGAACAATGAGCAGTTCTTC
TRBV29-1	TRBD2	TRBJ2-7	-	CRPGVAGGSYEQYF	TGCCGCCCCGGGGTAGCGGGAGGGAGCTACGAGCAGTACTTC
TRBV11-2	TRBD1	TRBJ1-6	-	CASSLEARGNSPLHF	TGTGCCAGCAGCTTAGAGGCCAGGGGGAATTCACCCCTCCACTTT
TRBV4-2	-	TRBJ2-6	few	CASRGAGVSGANVLTF	TGTGCCAGCAGAGGCGCGGGCGTCTCTGGGGCCAACGTCCTGACTTTC
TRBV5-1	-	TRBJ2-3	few	CASTLGEGSSDTQYF	TGCGCCAGCACCCTGGGAGAAGGTTCATCAGATACGCAGTATTTT
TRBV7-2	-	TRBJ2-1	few	CASSLDQRTYNEQFF	TGTGCCAGCAGCTTAGACCAAAGGACTTACAATGAGCAGTTCTTC
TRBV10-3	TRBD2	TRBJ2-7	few	CATNLGGNEQYF	TGTGCCACAAACTTGGGGGGGAACGAGCAGTACTTC
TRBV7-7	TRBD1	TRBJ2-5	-	CASSPGTGVQTQYF	TGTGCTAGCAGCCCCGGGACAGGGGTACAGACCCAGTACTTC
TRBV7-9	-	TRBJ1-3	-	CASSLHEARSSGNTIYF	TGTGCCAGCAGCTTACACGAAGCCCGAAGCTCTGGAAACACCATATATTTT
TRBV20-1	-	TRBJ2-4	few	CSARGSEDGFNIQYF	TGCAGTGCTAGAGGTTCAGAGGACGGTTTTAACATTCAGTACTTC
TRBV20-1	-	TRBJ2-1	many	CSASPSVGEQFF	TGCAGTGCTAGTCCTTCGGTGGGTGAGCAGTTCTTC
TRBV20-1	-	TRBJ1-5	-	CSARPPSNQPQHF	TGCAGTGCAAGGCCACCTAGCAATCAGCCCCAGCATTTT
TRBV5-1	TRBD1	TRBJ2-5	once	CASSSTGNSYNEQYF	TGCGCCAGCAGCTCGACAGGGAATTCCTACAATGAGCAGTACTTC
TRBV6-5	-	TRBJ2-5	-	CASSASEQETQYF	TGTGCCAGCAGCGCCAGCGAGCAAGAGACCCAGTACTTC